This TCR beta chain was captured in a study of T cells in Graves' hyperthyroidism and ophthalmopathy (dated by TCRdb to the late 2010s). Concerning the study at large: Peripheral blood samples were taken at the time of initial diagnosis, prior to any treatment. According to the paper, TCR Vbeta CDR3 sequencing was carried out on approximately 140 peripheral blood samples, which came from fewer than 50 ophthalmopathy, 70 to 80 hyperthyroidism and roughly 17 progressor patients. After sampling, hyperthyroidism patients received methimazole starting at 30 mg daily, and ophthalmopathy patients received high-dose intravenous methylprednisolone. Prospective prediction of ophthalmopathy was tested in an independent validation cohort of about 19 hyperthyroidism patients and 15 to 17 patients who later progressed to ophthalmopathy. The 90 to 100 discovery patients were randomly split 7:3 into training and test sets. A discovery cohort of about a hundred patients, approximately 45 with Graves' ophthalmopathy and 57 with stable Graves' hyperthyroidism, was used to find distinguishing TCR V-J signatures. Thyroid tissue and blood T-cell repertoires from over 5 Graves' hyperthyroidism patients were also compared in the study.

A patient counted as having stable Graves' hyperthyroidism if no progression to ophthalmopathy occurred over 18 months of follow-up. The hyperthyroidism patients were between 18 and 65 years old and newly diagnosed, with a disease duration of less than 2 months. Any patient with an uncontrolled infection, another autoimmune disease, pregnancy or lactation was excluded. Diagnoses were based on clinical symptoms, serum thyroxine and TRAb, thyroid ultrasound and orbital computed tomography. PBMCs were isolated from around 10 ml of fresh peripheral blood by Ficoll-Paque density gradient centrifugation. Total RNA was extracted using Trizol reagent, and RNA quality was assessed on an Agilent 2100 Bioanalyzer. This clonotype was counted many times. Which antigen it targets is not known. At one end the junction does not follow the germline gene, possibly because of a read error. Sequences SGHRS (CDR1) and YFSETQ (CDR2) are obtained from the germline V gene. The CDR3 spans 13 residues, from the cysteine through the phenylalanine. Only the CDR3 DNA is retained, 39 bases long and in frame from the first base.

On the study overall, not on this receptor specifically: A 13 V-J signature model separated ophthalmopathy from stable hyperthyroidism, with approximately 87% sensitivity and roughly 82% specificity in cross-validation and 80%/75% in testing. Most expanded thyroid clonotypes (frequency above 0.001) were also detected in blood, a finding suggesting that blood repertoires may reflect thyroid immune responses. No statistical method was used to set the sample size in advance, and investigators knew the group allocation. In validation, the model predicted progression to ophthalmopathy with approximately 69% sensitivity and 72% to 85% specificity, a median of 6.5 months before onset.

The TCR beta CDR3 regions were amplified from the RNA transcripts. A first-round RT-PCR of the TCR CDR3 used the HTBI primer set with the Qiagen OneStep RT-PCR kit. Libraries were constructed in a second round of multiplex PCR, after which size selection and purification were performed. Paired-end sequencing of the libraries was performed with 100 bp reads on an Illumina HiSeq2000. Turning to the authors' computational methods: SOAPnuke was used to process the raw data, throwing out any read that contained adapters or uncalled bases, had a mean Phred below 15, or lacked an exact constant-primer or identifier match. High-quality paired reads were merged using COPE v1.2.5, and each unique nucleotide sequence was defined as a clonotype. MiTCR v1.1 was used to align clonotypes to the IMGT TRBV, TRBD and TRBJ reference segments. Analysis was restricted to V-J combinations with a frequency above 0.0001, which covered over 98% of repertoires. The TCS score was defined as F50 (clonal expansion) divided by E x V (chaos), with BLOSUM62-based TCRdist calculated between CDR3 peptides within each V-J. Welch's t-statistics and random forest reduced just over 500 V-J features to 10 to 15, which were used in a naive Bayes classifier (R e1071). TCRdb applied fastp at Q25 and MiXCR to the public reads, then kept only in-frame beta chains. Every CDR3 protein is listed once, alongside the most common genes and DNA of its rows. TCRdb's processing, not the authors', yielded these V and J calls. Present in this sample are under 400,000 distinct CDR3 sequences, around a sixth of which were seen just once. The top ten constitute 49% of the sample.

Here the chain combines TRBV5-1 and TRBJ1-1; no D gene call is confident. The sequence came from a woman in her fifties or sixties with Graves' hyperthyroidism. Sequenced input: blood. CDR3 region: CASSLGMNTEAFF. The nucleotide sequence is given as TGTGCCAGCAGCTTAGGGATGAACACTGAAGCTTTCTTT.